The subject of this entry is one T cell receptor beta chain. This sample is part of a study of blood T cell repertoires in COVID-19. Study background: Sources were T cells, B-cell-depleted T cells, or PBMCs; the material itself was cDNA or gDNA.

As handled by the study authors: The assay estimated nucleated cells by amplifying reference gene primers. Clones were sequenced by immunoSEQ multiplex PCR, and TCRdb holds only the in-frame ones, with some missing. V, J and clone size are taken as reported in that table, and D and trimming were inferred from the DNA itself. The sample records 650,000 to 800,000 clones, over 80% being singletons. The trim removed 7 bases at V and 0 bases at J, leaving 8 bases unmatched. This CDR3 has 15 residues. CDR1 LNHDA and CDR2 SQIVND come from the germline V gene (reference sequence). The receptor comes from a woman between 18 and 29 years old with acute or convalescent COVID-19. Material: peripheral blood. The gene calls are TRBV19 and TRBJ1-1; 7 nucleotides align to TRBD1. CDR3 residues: CASNKGQQLNTEAFF. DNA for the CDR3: TGTGCCAGTAATAAGGGACAGCAATTGAACACTGAAGCTTTCTTT.